These 30 T cell receptor beta chains originate from one sample sequenced in a study of cytomegalovirus exposure and HLA in healthy donors. This PCR relied on a set of 60 Vbeta primers and 13 Jbeta primers. The assay was immunoSEQ multiplex PCR, and TCRdb's table has in-frame clones only and misses some. In the table there are 120,000 or so clones, 80% of which are singletons. Material: PBMCs. Receptors originate from a female donor in good health and CMV-seropositive.

The rearrangement uses TRBV7-9 and TRBJ2-7; 10 bases are shared with TRBD1. The CDR3 is made up of 16 amino acids. The germline CDR1 and CDR2 sequences are SEHNR and FQNEAQ (reference sequence). The trim removed 5 bases at V and 5 bases at J, leaving 12 bases unmatched. CDR3 loop: CASSLRGTGEGDEQYF. In DNA form, the CDR3 reads TGTGCCAGCAGCCTCCGCGGGACAGGGGAAGGGGACGAGCAGTACTTC.

The chain joins TRBV5-1 to TRBJ2-2; possibly TRBD1 for D (6 bases). The CDR3 sequence is 15 residues long. The germline V and J ends were trimmed by 1 base and 3 bases, with 10 bases remaining between them. Germline loops: CDR1 SGHRS, CDR2 YFSETQ. DNA of the CDR3: TGCGCCAGCAGCTTGCCAGGGGCATACACCGGGGAGCTGTTTTTT. This codes for CASSLPGAYTGELFF. Looking up the rest from reference TRBV5-1 and TRBJ2-2 gives the full variable domain: KAGVTQTPRYLIKTRGQQVTLSCSPISGHRSVSWYQQTPGQGLQFLFEYFSETQRNKGNFPGRFSGRQFSNSRSEMNVSTLELGDSALYLCASSLPGAYTGELFFGEGSRLTVL.

Of note for this clone: Other DNA sequences in the same sample also yield this CDR3. J is TRBJ2-3 and V is TRBV29-1, with TRBD1 matching 8 bases. The junction had 4 bases not matched to a gene; V was cut back by 6 bases and J by 2 bases. This CDR3 is built from 13 residues. Per the germline V gene, CDR1 is SQVTM and CDR2 is ANQGSEA. The DNA for the CDR3 is TGCAGCGTGGACAGGGAGTCCACAGATACGCAGTATTTT. Translating gives CSVDRESTDTQYF.

The genes are TRBV6-1 and TRBJ2-7; a weak D match, TRBD2 (5 bases). Trimming cost V 6 bases and J 0 bases, with 15 bases left between them. Germline loops: CDR1 MNHNS, CDR2 SASEGT. The CDR3 consists of 15 residues. CDR3 DNA: TGTGCCAGCAGCGTCGGACGGGGAAGCTCCTACGAGCAGTACTTC. As protein: CASSVGRGSSYEQYF.

The chain couples TRBV9 to TRBJ2-3; possible D gene TRBD2, 6 bases. Germline loops: CDR1 SGDLS, CDR2 YYNGEE. CDR3 length equals 14 residues. V lost 0 bases to trimming and J lost 6 bases, with 11 bases between them. CDR3 in amino acids: CASSVDDGGDTQYF. The DNA of the CDR3 is TGTGCCAGCAGCGTAGATGATGGGGGGGATACGCAGTATTTT.

The V gene is TRBV6-4, the J gene TRBJ1-5; D perhaps matches TRBD1 (5 bases). Per the germline V gene, CDR1 is MRHNA and CDR2 is SNTAGT. This CDR3 has 15 residues. V was pared by 6 bases and J by 4 bases, with 16 bases between. CDR3 sequence: CASRESTATNQPQHF. In DNA, the CDR3 is TGTGCCAGCAGGGAATCGACAGCTACAAATCAGCCCCAGCATTTT.

The gene calls are TRBV7-9 and TRBJ2-7, with 10 nucleotides matching TRBD1. V was clipped by 1 base and J by 5 bases; unmatched bases: 5. Per germline, CDR1 SEHNR and CDR2 FQNEAQ (reference sequence). There are 15 residues in the CDR3. CDR3 DNA: TGTGCCAGCAGCTTAGTGGGACAGGGGCTCCACGAGCAGTACTTC. Amino acids: CASSLVGQGLHEQYF.

This chain joins TRBV6-5 and TRBJ1-1; tentative D call: TRBD1 (6 bases). V lost 4 bases and J lost 2, with 11 bases in between. This CDR3 contains 14 residues. Germline CDR1 MNHEY, CDR2 SVGAGI. Here the CDR3 DNA reads TGTGCCAGCAGTTCGCGGACAGATAACACTGAAGCTTTCTTT. Its protein product is CASSSRTDNTEAFF.

The chain has TRBV6-1 and TRBJ2-3; maybe TRBD2 (6 bases). Trimming stripped 4 bases from V and 10 bases from J, with 12 bases between. Germline CDR1 is MNHNS and CDR2 is SASEGT. The CDR3 is made up of 12 amino acids. The CDR3 spells CASSGLGEAQYF. The CDR3 nucleotides read TGTGCCAGCAGTGGGTTGGGGGAGGCGCAGTATTTT.

The rearrangement uses TRBV4-1 and TRBJ2-5; D is unclear. The tail of the sequence fits TRBJ2-7 better, so the J call may be wrong. CDR1 is MGHRA, CDR2 YSYEKL, per germline. CDR3 length equals 16 residues. The CDR3, as DNA: TGCGCCAGCAGCCCGAGCTCTCGGGTCGCCTCCTACGAGCAGTACTTC. It is translated as CASSPSSRVASYEQYF.

V usage is TRBV7-2 and J usage is TRBJ2-3; D unclear. The CDR3 runs to 14 residues. Germline loops: CDR1 SGHTA, CDR2 FQGNSA. Trimming stripped 5 bases from V and 6 bases from J, with 15 bases between. CDR3 region: CASSMPGGLDTQYF. As DNA, the CDR3 is TGTGCCAGCAGCATGCCCGGCGGCCTTGATACGCAGTATTTT. The whole variable domain, filled in from reference TRBV7-2 and TRBJ2-3, reads GAGVSQSPSNKVTEKGKDVELRCDPISGHTALYWYRQSLGQGLEFLIYFQGNSAPDKSGLPSDRFSAERTGGSVSTLTIQRTQQEDSAVYLCASSMPGGLDTQYFGPGTRLTVL.

The chain couples TRBV10-3 to TRBJ2-5; 9 nucleotides line up with TRBD1. Germline CDR1 reads ENHRY; CDR2 reads SYGVKD. V trimming: 6 bases; J trimming: 4 bases; junction bases outside the gene matches: 0. The CDR3 has 12 amino acids. In DNA, the CDR3 is TGTGCCATCAGGGGACAGGGAGAGACCCAGTACTTC. Its protein product is CAIRGQGETQYF.

The chain employs TRBV18 and TRBJ2-3, with TRBD2 identical over 8 bases. Looked up from germline, CDR1 is KGHSH and CDR2 is LQKENI. V was pared by 4 bases and J by 8 bases, with 2 bases of the junction left unmatched. CDR3 length equals 12 residues. DNA of the CDR3: TGTGCCAGCTCACTTCGGGGGGGTACGCAGTATTTT. Protein: CASSLRGGTQYF.

The J gene is TRBJ2-2, the V gene TRBV9, with D possibly TRBD1 on 6 matching bases. There are 14 residues in the CDR3. Per the germline V gene, CDR1 is SGDLS and CDR2 is YYNGEE. V was cut by 3 bases and J by 1 base, with 7 bases left in between. The CDR3 reads CASSGQVNTGELFF. CDR3 in DNA: TGTGCCAGCAGCGGACAGGTGAACACCGGGGAGCTGTTTTTT.

V and J are TRBV5-6 and TRBJ2-7; possibly TRBD2 for D (7 bases). The CDR3 consists of 14 residues. With 4 bases removed from V and 2 bases from J, the gap between germline ends came to 13 bases. Germline V CDR1 and CDR2: SGHDT, YYEEEE. CDR3 loop: CASSRRGAAYEQYF. The CDR3 region has the DNA TGTGCCAGCAGCCGCCGGGGGGCGGCCTACGAGCAGTACTTC.

The chain uses TRBV27 and TRBJ2-5; 7 bases agree with TRBD2. Germline V gene lookup returns CDR1 MNHEY and CDR2 SMNVEV (reference sequence). This CDR3 contains 15 residues. The junction had 8 bases not matched to a gene; V was cut back by 3 bases and J by 4 bases. CDR3 nucleotides: TGTGCCAGCAGTTTTAACCTGGGAGGGGTAGAGACCCAGTACTTC. Residues: CASSFNLGGVETQYF.

This clone has a handful of counts. This chain joins TRBV5-1 and TRBJ2-3; TRBD2 matches at 10 bases. J gave up 6 bases and V 2 bases, and 9 bases lay outside the gene matches. In germline, CDR1 is SGHRS, CDR2 YFSETQ. The CDR3 sequence is 16 residues long. In DNA, the CDR3 is TGCGCCAGCAGCTTCGTTACTAGCGGGGAATCGGATACGCAGTATTTT. Translated, it gives CASSFVTSGESDTQYF.

The V and J genes are TRBV28 and TRBJ2-7; D is unresolved. Germline loops: CDR1 MDHEN, CDR2 SYDVKM. The CDR3 is made up of 13 amino acids. The germline V and J ends were trimmed by 6 bases and 7 bases, with 16 bases remaining between them. This CDR3 is CASSEEGKWEQYF. In nucleotides, the CDR3 is TGTGCCAGCAGCGAGGAAGGAAAGTGGGAGCAGTACTTC.

CDR3 in amino acids: CASSERQYEQYF. CDR3 nucleotide sequence: TGTGCCAGTAGTGAGAGGCAGTACGAGCAGTACTTC. J is TRBJ2-7 and V is TRBV19; D not certain. With 5 bases removed from V and 4 bases from J, the gap between germline ends came to 9 bases. The germline CDR1 and CDR2 sequences are LNHDA and SQIVND (reference sequence). The CDR3 extends over 12 amino acids.

V usage is TRBV6-6 and J usage is TRBJ1-1; no clear D gene. This CDR3 spans 12 amino acids. CDR1 and CDR2 from the germline V gene are MNHNY and SVGAGI (reference sequence). V was clipped by 4 bases and J by 4 bases, with 7 bases between them. The CDR3 bases are TGTGCCAGCAGTTCCATGTCCACTGAAGCTTTCTTT. Translated: CASSSMSTEAFF.

Here the CDR3 reads CASSLDLGKMGRGAFF. DNA for the CDR3: TGCGCCAGCAGCTTGGATTTAGGAAAAATGGGCAGAGGGGCTTTCTTT. The chain links TRBV5-1 to TRBJ1-1, with D unresolved. The CDR3 extends over 16 amino acids. V shed 0 bases and J shed 11 bases, with 23 bases lying between them. Germline loops: CDR1 SGHRS, CDR2 YFSETQ. The whole variable domain, filled in from reference TRBV5-1 and TRBJ1-1, reads KAGVTQTPRYLIKTRGQQVTLSCSPISGHRSVSWYQQTPGQGLQFLFEYFSETQRNKGNFPGRFSGRQFSNSRSEMNVSTLELGDSALYLCASSLDLGKMGRGAFFGQGTRLTVV.

The CDR3 spells CASSPTGVGETQYF. CDR3 bases: TGTGCCAGCTCACCGACAGGGGTAGGAGAGACCCAGTACTTC. The rearrangement joins TRBV18 to TRBJ2-5; 8 nucleotides match TRBD1. Trimming took 3 bases from V and 4 from J; bases not matched to a gene: 4. CDR1 is KGHSH and CDR2 is LQKENI in the germline V gene. There are 14 residues in the CDR3.

V is TRBV6-1 and J is TRBJ2-7, with 8 bases lining up with TRBD1. From germline, CDR1 is MNHNS and CDR2 SASEGT. V trimming: 6 bases; J trimming: 0 bases; junction bases outside the gene matches: 7. This CDR3 is 15 amino acids long. The CDR3 spells CASRGQDTSSYEQYF. CDR3 DNA sequence: TGTGCCAGCAGGGGACAGGATACGAGCTCCTACGAGCAGTACTTC.

The chain employs TRBV10-3 and TRBJ1-2, with D hard to call. CDR3 length equals 12 residues. V shed 0 bases and J shed 12 bases, with 11 bases lying between them. The germline V gene has CDR1 ENHRY and CDR2 SYGVKD. The CDR3 spells CAISESLDSNTF. CDR3 nucleotide sequence: TGTGCCATCAGTGAGTCGTTGGACTCGAACACCTTC.

With respect to this clone: This sample also contains other DNA sequences that code for the same CDR3. V and J are TRBV7-2 and TRBJ1-1; a weak D match, TRBD1 (5 bases). The germline V gene has CDR1 SGHTA and CDR2 FQGNSA. Trimming shortened V by 5 bases and J by 2 bases, and 9 bases separated the two germline ends. The CDR3 runs to 13 residues. The CDR3 bases are TGTGCCAGCAGCCGTGACAGAAACACTGAAGCTTTCTTT. It specifies CASSRDRNTEAFF.

This chain connects TRBV2 to TRBJ2-1, with a weak D call TRBD1 (6 bases). Germline V gives CDR1 SNHLY, CDR2 FYNNEI. The germline V and J ends were trimmed by 5 bases and 4 bases, with 18 bases remaining between them. The length of the CDR3 is 16 residues. The CDR3: CASSLQGQTLYNEQFF. The CDR3 DNA reads TGTGCCAGCAGTCTGCAGGGGCAGACACTGTACAATGAGCAGTTCTTC.

The chain carries TRBV11-2 and TRBJ1-1; D possibly corresponds to TRBD1 (6 bases). CDR3 length: 12 residues. Trimming took off 6 bases at V and 5 bases at J, with 10 bases between the two ends. Germline V CDR1 and CDR2: SGHAT, FQNNGV. CDR3: CASRSTGTEAFF. The DNA of the CDR3 is TGTGCCAGCAGATCCACAGGGACTGAAGCTTTCTTT.

J is TRBJ1-6 and V is TRBV27; a possible D gene is TRBD1 (6 bases). Trimming took 5 bases from V and 8 from J, leaving 19 bases between them. The CDR3 runs 16 residues. The germline V gene has CDR1 MNHEY and CDR2 SMNVEV (reference sequence). As DNA, the CDR3 is TGTGCCAGCAGTGCCACAGGGTACTTTAGAGATTCACCCCTCCACTTT. It specifies CASSATGYFRDSPLHF.

This clone was detected only once. This chain uses TRBV18 with TRBJ2-3, with a possible D match to TRBD1 (5 bases). This CDR3 has 16 residues. Trimming shortened V by 6 bases and J by 1 base, and 17 bases separated the two germline ends. Germline V lookup: CDR1 KGHSH, CDR2 LQKENI. The CDR3 here is CASSPLQGGGTDTQYF. CDR3 coding DNA: TGTGCCAGCTCTCCCCTCCAGGGCGGTGGCACAGATACGCAGTATTTT.

This sequence joins TRBV5-1 and TRBJ2-1; weak D call: TRBD1 (5 bases). Germline V gene lookup returns CDR1 SGHRS and CDR2 YFSETQ. Trimming removed 2 bases at V and 0 bases at J, with 9 bases between. The CDR3 sequence is 15 residues long. CDR3 residues: CASSFDRPSYNEQFF. The CDR3 DNA reads as TGCGCCAGCAGCTTTGACAGACCCTCCTACAATGAGCAGTTCTTC.